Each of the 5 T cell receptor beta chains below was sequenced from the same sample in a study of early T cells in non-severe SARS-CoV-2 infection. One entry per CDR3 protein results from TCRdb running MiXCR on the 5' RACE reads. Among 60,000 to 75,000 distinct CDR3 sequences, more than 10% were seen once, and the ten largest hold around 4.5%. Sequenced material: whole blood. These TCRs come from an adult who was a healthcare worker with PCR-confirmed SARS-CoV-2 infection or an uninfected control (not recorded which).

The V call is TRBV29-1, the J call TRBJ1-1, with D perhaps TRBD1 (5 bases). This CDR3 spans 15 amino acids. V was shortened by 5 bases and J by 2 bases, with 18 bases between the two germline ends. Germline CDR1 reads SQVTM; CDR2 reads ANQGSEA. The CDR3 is CSVFRTDTLNTEAFF. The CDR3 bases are TGCAGCGTTTTCAGGACGGACACATTAAACACTGAAGCTTTCTTT.

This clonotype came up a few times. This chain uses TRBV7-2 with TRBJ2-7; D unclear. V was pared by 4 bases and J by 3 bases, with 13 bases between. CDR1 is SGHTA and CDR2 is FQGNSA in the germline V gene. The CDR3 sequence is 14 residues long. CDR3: CASSSYLTFYEQYF. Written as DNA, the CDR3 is TGTGCCAGCAGCTCCTACCTAACTTTCTACGAGCAGTACTTC.

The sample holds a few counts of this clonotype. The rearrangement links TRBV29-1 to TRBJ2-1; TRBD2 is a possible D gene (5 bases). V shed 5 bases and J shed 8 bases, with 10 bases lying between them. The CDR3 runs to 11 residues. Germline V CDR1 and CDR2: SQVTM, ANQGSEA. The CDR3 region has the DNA TGCAGCGTTAGCACTAGTGATGAGCAGTTCTTC. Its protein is CSVSTSDEQFF.

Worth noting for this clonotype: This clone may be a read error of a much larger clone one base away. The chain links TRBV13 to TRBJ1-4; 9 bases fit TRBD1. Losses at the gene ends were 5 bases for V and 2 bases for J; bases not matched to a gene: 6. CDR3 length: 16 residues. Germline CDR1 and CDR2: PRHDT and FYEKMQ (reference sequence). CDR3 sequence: CASSDRGSRTNEKLFF. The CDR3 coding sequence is TGTGCCAGCAGCGACAGGGGGAGCCGGACTAATGAAAAACTGTTTTTT.

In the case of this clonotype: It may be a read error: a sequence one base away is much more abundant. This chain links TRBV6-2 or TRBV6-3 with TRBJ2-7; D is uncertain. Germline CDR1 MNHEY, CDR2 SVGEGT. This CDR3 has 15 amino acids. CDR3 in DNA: TGTGTCAGCAGTCGCCGGACCCTTTTGAACTACGAGCAGTACTTC. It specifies CVSSRRTLLNYEQYF.